The clone carrying this T cell receptor (beta chain) was recorded only once. The sample comes from a study of shared clonotypes between healthy human individuals. Libraries were prepared by immunoSEQ multiplex PCR; TCRdb keeps only in-frame clonotypes and omits some of them. The sample carries over 2 million clones, 85% to 95% recorded once. Germline CDR1 is MNHEY and CDR2 is SMNVEV (reference sequence). This CDR3 region has 13 residues. V was shortened by 3 bases and J by 1 base, with 4 bases between the two germline ends. The sequenced sample was naive CD4+ T cells from PBMCs. Subset indicated: CD45RA+ positively selected. V gene TRBV27 combines with J gene TRBJ1-5; D not resolved. The receptor's source is a man between 18 and 35 years old in good health. Some clones in this sample may be carry-over from other donors' samples. The CDR3 DNA is TGTGCCAGCAGTTTCCAGAGCAATCAGCCCCAGCATTTT. This codes for CASSFQSNQPQHF.